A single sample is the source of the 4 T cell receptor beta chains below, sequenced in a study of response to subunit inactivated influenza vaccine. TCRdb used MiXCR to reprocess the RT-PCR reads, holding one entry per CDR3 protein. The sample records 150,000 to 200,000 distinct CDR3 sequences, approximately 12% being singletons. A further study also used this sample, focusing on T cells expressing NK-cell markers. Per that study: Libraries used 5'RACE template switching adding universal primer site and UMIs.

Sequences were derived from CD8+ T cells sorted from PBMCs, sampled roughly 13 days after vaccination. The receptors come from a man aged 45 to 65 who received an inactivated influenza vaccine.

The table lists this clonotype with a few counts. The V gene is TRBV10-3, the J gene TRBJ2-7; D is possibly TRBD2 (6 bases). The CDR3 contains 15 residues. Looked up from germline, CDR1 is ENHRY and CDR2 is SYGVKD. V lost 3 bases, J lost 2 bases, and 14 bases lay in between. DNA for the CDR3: TGTGCCATCAGTGATGACCGGGAGTCCCCCTACGAGCAGTACTTC. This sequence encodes CAISDDRESPYEQYF.

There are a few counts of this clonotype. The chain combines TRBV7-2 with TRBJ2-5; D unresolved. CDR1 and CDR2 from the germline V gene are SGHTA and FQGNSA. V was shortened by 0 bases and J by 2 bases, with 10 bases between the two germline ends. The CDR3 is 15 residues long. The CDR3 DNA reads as TGTGCCAGCAGCTTAGCGCCCGCTAGTCAAGAGACCCAGTACTTC. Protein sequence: CASSLAPASQETQYF.

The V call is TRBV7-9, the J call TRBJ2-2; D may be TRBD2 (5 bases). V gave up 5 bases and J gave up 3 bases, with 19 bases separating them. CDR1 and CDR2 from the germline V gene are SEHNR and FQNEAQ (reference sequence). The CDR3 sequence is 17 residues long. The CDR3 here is CASSPPGRPGYTGELFF. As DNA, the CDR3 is TGTGCCAGCAGCCCACCTGGACGCCCGGGATACACCGGGGAGCTGTTTTTT.

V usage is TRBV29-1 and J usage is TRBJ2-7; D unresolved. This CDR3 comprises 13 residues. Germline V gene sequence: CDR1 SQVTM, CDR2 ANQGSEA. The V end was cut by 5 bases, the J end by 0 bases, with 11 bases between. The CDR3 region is CSVSVVSSYEQYF. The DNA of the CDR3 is TGCAGCGTTAGCGTCGTCAGCTCCTACGAGCAGTACTTC.